This TCR beta chain was recorded in a study of blood T cells in healthy people across ages. The use of a sample-barcoded 5' primer and a J-beta primer mix characterized a second PCR of roughly 6 to 11 cycles. TCRdb re-analysed the 5' RACE reads in MiXCR, keeping a single row per CDR3 protein. Among 700,000 to 950,000 distinct CDR3 sequences, roughly 45% were seen once, and the ten largest hold 20% to 25%. The CDR3 totals 16 residues. Germline lookup yields CDR1 MDHEN and CDR2 SYDVKM. Trimming at V came to 7 bases and at J to 4 bases, leaving 10 bases not matched to a gene. The clonotype comes from a woman in her sixties in good health. This rearrangement joins TRBV28 to TRBJ2-1, with TRBD2 matching 10 bases. The material sequenced was blood. The CDR3: CASIRPTSGPYNEQFF. The CDR3, as DNA: TGTGCCAGCATACGGCCGACTAGCGGGCCTTACAATGAGCAGTTCTTC.